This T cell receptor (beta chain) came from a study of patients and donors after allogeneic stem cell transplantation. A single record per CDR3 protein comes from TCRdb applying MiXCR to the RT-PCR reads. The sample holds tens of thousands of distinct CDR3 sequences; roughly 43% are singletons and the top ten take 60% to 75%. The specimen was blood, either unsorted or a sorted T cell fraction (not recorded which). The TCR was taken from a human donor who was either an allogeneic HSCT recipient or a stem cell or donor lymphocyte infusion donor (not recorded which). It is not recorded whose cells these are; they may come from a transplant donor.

DNA of the CDR3: TGCGCCAGCAGAATTCCGACAGGGTGTTTGAGTGGCTACACCTTC. This encodes CASRIPTGCLSGYTF. The rearrangement joins TRBV10-1 to TRBJ1-2, with 7 positions matching TRBD1. V trimming: 6 bases; J trimming: 7 bases; junction bases outside the gene matches: 14. The germline V gene has CDR1 WNHNN and CDR2 SYGVQD (reference sequence). This CDR3 has 15 residues.